The 17 T cell receptor beta chains presented below share a single source sample, sequenced in a study of blood T cell repertoires in COVID-19. Repertoires were generated with immunoSEQ multiplex PCR, while TCRdb's copy carries only in-frame clones and drops some. The sample records some 460,000 clones, approximately 90% being singletons. Sequenced input: peripheral blood. Source of these receptors: a woman aged 25 to 39 with acute or convalescent COVID-19.

The CDR3 sequence: CASSDRDRGLHEQYF. The CDR3 DNA is TGTGCCAGCAGCGACCGGGACAGGGGGCTTCACGAGCAGTACTTC. The gene calls are TRBV11-3 and TRBJ2-7; 12 bases line up with TRBD1. J gave up 5 bases and V 5 bases, and 7 bases lay outside the gene matches. CDR1 and CDR2 (germline): SGHNT, YENEEA. The CDR3 totals 15 residues.

This chain links TRBV10-1 with TRBJ2-1; TRBD1 aligns across 9 bases. The CDR3 contains 17 residues. The V segment lost 5 bases and the J segment 1 base; nucleotides outside the gene matches: 9. Germline CDR1 and CDR2: WNHNN and SYGVQD (reference sequence). The DNA for the CDR3 is TGCGCCAGCAGTAAGGGACAGGGACCTATATCCTACAATGAGCAGTTCTTC. Residues: CASSKGQGPISYNEQFF.

The chain combines TRBV6-1 with TRBJ1-5; D not resolved. In germline, CDR1 is MNHNS, CDR2 SASEGT. The CDR3 is made up of 17 amino acids. Trimming shortened V by 4 bases and J by 0 bases, and 16 bases separated the two germline ends. The CDR3, as DNA: TGTGCCAGCAGTGGGCACAATAGCAGATATAGCAATCAGCCCCAGCATTTT. It translates to CASSGHNSRYSNQPQHF.

This chain connects TRBV6-2 or TRBV6-3 to TRBJ2-3; no firm D call. Per the germline V gene, CDR1 is MNHEY and CDR2 is SVGEGT. The germline V and J ends were trimmed by 4 bases and 2 bases, with 10 bases remaining between them. The CDR3 runs 14 residues. CDR3 in amino acids: CASSSPSFTDTQYF. DNA for the CDR3: TGTGCCAGCAGTTCTCCGAGTTTCACAGATACGCAGTATTTT.

In this sample, this clone turned up once. The chain uses TRBV7-3 and TRBJ1-3; D remains ambiguous. V lost 0 bases and J 0 bases, leaving 12 bases between the germline ends. Germline CDR1 and CDR2: SGHTA and FQGTGA. The CDR3 is 17 residues long. The CDR3 sequence is CASSLTIGWSSGNTIYF. The CDR3 nucleotides read TGTGCCAGCAGCTTAACGATCGGATGGAGCTCTGGAAACACCATATATTTT.

The V call is TRBV10-1, the J call TRBJ2-1; D may be TRBD1 (6 bases). V lost 3 bases and J 2 bases, leaving 11 bases between the germline ends. The CDR3 spans 15 residues. Germline V gene lookup returns CDR1 WNHNN and CDR2 SYGVQD (reference sequence). CDR3 region: CASSEGQRAYNEQFF. The CDR3 DNA reads as TGCGCCAGCAGTGAAGGACAGAGAGCCTACAATGAGCAGTTCTTC.

The genes are TRBV4-1 and TRBJ2-7, with a weak D call TRBD1 (6 bases). Germline V lookup: CDR1 MGHRA, CDR2 YSYEKL. This CDR3 comprises 14 residues. The germline V and J ends were trimmed by 4 bases and 2 bases, with 12 bases remaining between them. The CDR3 nucleotides read TGCGCCAGCAGCCCAGGGGACCGAACCTACGAGCAGTACTTC. Translation: CASSPGDRTYEQYF.

The chain couples TRBV4-1 to TRBJ2-3; maybe TRBD2 (7 bases). Between the trimmed V and J ends, which lost 0 bases and 4 bases, there was a span of 14 bases. CDR3 length equals 16 residues. The germline V gene encodes CDR1 MGHRA and CDR2 YSYEKL. The CDR3 DNA reads TGCGCCAGCAGCCAAGATCGGGGAGGGGGGCCAGATACGCAGTATTTT. Translating gives CASSQDRGGGPDTQYF.

This clone came up a few times. The chain uses TRBV28 and TRBJ2-7; 7 bases match TRBD1. V was pared by 6 bases and J by 6 bases, with 8 bases of the junction left unmatched. CDR1 and CDR2 from the germline V gene are MDHEN and SYDVKM. This CDR3 has 13 residues. CDR3: CASRSRDRLEQYF. CDR3 DNA: TGTGCCAGCAGGTCCCGGGACAGACTCGAGCAGTACTTC.

In its sample, this clone was seen a few times. The chain carries TRBV6-5 and TRBJ1-6, with a possible D match to TRBD1 (6 bases). With 6 bases removed from V and 10 bases from J, the gap between germline ends came to 16 bases. CDR3 length: 14 amino acids. From germline, CDR1 is MNHEY and CDR2 SVGAGI. The CDR3 spells CASRLTGSNSPLHF. In nucleotides, the CDR3 is TGTGCCAGCAGGCTAACAGGGAGTAACTCACCCCTCCACTTT.

The chain carries TRBV3-1 (or the pseudogene TRBV3-2) and TRBJ2-5; 12 bases align to TRBD2. The germline V gene has CDR1 LGHDT and CDR2 YNNKEL (reference sequence). Unmatched junction bases numbered 4, after V lost 2 bases and J lost 3 bases. This CDR3 is built from 16 residues. DNA of the CDR3: TGTGCCAGCAGCCAACGGACTAGCGGGGAAAAAGAGACCCAGTACTTC. Translation gives CASSQRTSGEKETQYF.

The chain uses TRBV9 and TRBJ1-2, with D possibly being TRBD1 (6 bases). The germline V and J ends were trimmed by 0 bases and 2 bases, with 11 bases remaining between them. The CDR3 runs 15 residues. From germline, CDR1 is SGDLS and CDR2 YYNGEE. CDR3 nucleotides: TGTGCCAGCAGCGTAGCAGGGGAAGGGAACTATGGCTACACCTTC. Protein product: CASSVAGEGNYGYTF.

CDR3: CASSLDFLRAYEQYF. The CDR3 bases are TGTGCCAGCAGCTTAGACTTCTTGAGGGCCTACGAGCAGTACTTC. The chain uses TRBV11-2 and TRBJ2-7, with D possibly TRBD2 on 5 matching bases. The CDR3 has 15 amino acids. CDR1 SGHAT and CDR2 FQNNGV come from the germline V gene. Trimming shortened V by 0 bases and J by 2 bases, and 11 bases separated the two germline ends. The variable domain in full, completed from reference TRBV11-2 and TRBJ2-7, reads EAGVAQSPRYKIIEKRQSVAFWCNPISGHATLYWYQQILGQGPKLLIQFQNNGVVDDSQLPKDRFSAERLKGVDSTLKIQPAKLEDSAVYLCASSLDFLRAYEQYFGPGTRLTVT.

This sequence joins TRBV7-2 and TRBJ1-2, with TRBD1 matching 8 bases. V gave up 1 base and J gave up 1 base; unmatched junction bases: 2. Germline V gene lookup returns CDR1 SGHTA and CDR2 FQGNSA. There are 15 residues in the CDR3. The CDR3 DNA reads as TGTGCCAGCAGCTTAGGGACAGGGATTAACTATGGCTACACCTTC. This encodes CASSLGTGINYGYTF.

The chain employs TRBV27 and TRBJ2-6; weak D call: TRBD1 (6 bases). Trimming took 5 bases from V and 4 from J, leaving 15 bases between them. CDR3 length: 16 residues. Germline V gene lookup returns CDR1 MNHEY and CDR2 SMNVEV (reference sequence). The CDR3, as DNA: TGTGCCAGCAGTATAAACAGGGTCCGCGGGGCCAACGTCCTGACTTTC. This translates into CASSINRVRGANVLTF.

The rearrangement joins TRBV13 to TRBJ1-2; tentative D call: TRBD1 (5 bases). The CDR3 is 15 residues long. V was shortened by 5 bases and J by 3 bases, with 16 bases between the two germline ends. The germline V gene encodes CDR1 PRHDT and CDR2 FYEKMQ (reference sequence). The chain's CDR3 is CASSHFEGGDYGYTF. The CDR3 bases are TGTGCCAGCAGCCACTTCGAGGGAGGGGACTATGGCTACACCTTC.

J is TRBJ2-7 and V is TRBV30; D is possibly TRBD2 (5 bases). The CDR3 length is 13 residues. Trimming took off 2 bases at V and 5 bases at J, with 13 bases between the two ends. Germline CDR1 and CDR2: GTSNPN and SVGIG (reference sequence). The CDR3 DNA reads as TGTGCCTGGAGTTACGGGGAACCAAACGAGCAGTACTTC. Protein product: CAWSYGEPNEQYF.